The 14 T cell receptor beta chains below come from one sample, sequenced in a study of cytomegalovirus exposure and HLA in healthy donors. TCRdb's copy holds only in-frame clones and misses some; the assay was immunoSEQ multiplex PCR. The sample records fewer than 130,000 clones, roughly nine tenths being singletons. Sequencing was carried out using PBMCs. These receptors came from a woman aged 18-29 years in good health and CMV-seronegative.

The chain recombines TRBV2 with TRBJ2-2; D not resolved. The CDR3 length is 12 residues. Germline CDR1 reads SNHLY; CDR2 reads FYNNEI. The V end lost 4 bases, the J end lost 4 bases, and 4 bases lay between the germline ends. The CDR3 coding sequence is TGTGCCAGCAGTGCGGGCACCGGGGAGCTGTTTTTT. It encodes CASSAGTGELFF.

The chain is built from TRBV11-3 and TRBJ1-6, with D perhaps TRBD1 (5 bases). V lost 5 bases and J lost 7, with 9 bases in between. Germline V gives CDR1 SGHNT, CDR2 YENEEA. The CDR3 extends over 13 amino acids. This CDR3 reads CASSAGLNSPLHF. The CDR3 DNA reads TGTGCCAGCAGCGCGGGACTCAATTCACCCCTCCACTTT.

J is TRBJ1-2 and V is TRBV30; D possibly corresponds to TRBD1 (5 bases). In germline, CDR1 is GTSNPN, CDR2 SVGIG (reference sequence). Trimming shortened V by 0 bases and J by 11 bases, and 10 bases separated the two germline ends. The CDR3 length is 11 residues. This CDR3 reads CAWSVAGSYTF. The CDR3 coding sequence is TGTGCCTGGAGTGTTGCAGGGTCGTACACCTTC.

CDR3 in amino acids: CASSWTKGAYEQYF. The CDR3 DNA is TGTGCCAGCAGCTGGACGAAGGGAGCCTACGAGCAGTACTTC. This chain links TRBV7-9 with TRBJ2-7, with a possible D match to TRBD2 (5 bases). This CDR3 spans 14 amino acids. V was shortened by 4 bases and J by 2 bases, with 12 bases between the two germline ends. The germline CDR1 and CDR2 sequences are SEHNR and FQNEAQ (reference sequence).

This clone came up a few times. The junction and the germline gene differ at one end; a read error may be behind it. The chain carries TRBV7-9 and TRBJ2-7; the D gene is possibly TRBD2 (6 bases). Germline V gene data show CDR1 as SEHNR and CDR2 as FQNEAQ (reference sequence). This CDR3 comprises 15 residues. CDR3 nucleotides: TGTGCCAGCAGCTCCGCTATGGAGGGCTCCTTCGAGCAGTACTTC. Translation: CASSSAMEGSFEQYF.

Regarding this clone: This sample includes further DNA sequences coding for the same CDR3. The V call is TRBV18, the J call TRBJ2-5, with no clear D. Trimming removed 0 bases at V and 2 bases at J, with 7 bases between. This CDR3 comprises 14 residues. Germline V gives CDR1 KGHSH, CDR2 LQKENI. The DNA for the CDR3 is TGTGCCAGCTCACCACCGGGCCAGCAAGAGACCCAGTACTTC. It specifies CASSPPGQQETQYF.

The chain is built from TRBV9 and TRBJ1-4; the D is unclear. The V end was cut by 0 bases, the J end by 10 bases, with 10 bases between. Germline-derived CDR1 and CDR2 are SGDLS and YYNGEE. This CDR3 is 13 amino acids long. This chain's CDR3 is CASSVEAEGKLFF. The CDR3 DNA sequence: TGTGCCAGCAGCGTAGAGGCAGAGGGAAAACTGTTTTTT.

V usage is TRBV2 and J usage is TRBJ2-1, with 9 bases aligning to TRBD2. Germline-derived CDR1 and CDR2 are SNHLY and FYNNEI. The CDR3 covers 17 residues. V shed 6 bases and J 5 bases; nucleotides not matched to a gene: 14. CDR3 DNA sequence: TGTGCCAGCAGCCCCCCCAGACTAGCGGAATTTAACAATGAGCAGTTCTTC. It yields the protein CASSPPRLAEFNNEQFF.

The chain recombines TRBV9 with TRBJ2-3, with 8 nucleotides matching TRBD2. Germline CDR1 is SGDLS and CDR2 is YYNGEE. CDR3 length equals 16 residues. V trimming: 0 bases; J trimming: 0 bases; junction bases outside the gene matches: 3. The CDR3 spells CASSVGASGSTDTQYF. The CDR3 DNA follows: TGTGCCAGCAGCGTAGGGGCTAGCGGGAGCACAGATACGCAGTATTTT.

This clone has a handful of counts. CDR3 sequence: CASSIVGQGPEAFF. DNA of the CDR3: TGTGCCAGTAGTATTGTCGGGCAGGGCCCTGAAGCTTTCTTT. The chain uses TRBV19 and TRBJ1-1, with D possibly being TRBD1 (5 bases). This CDR3 has 14 amino acids. Trimming removed 3 bases from V and 6 bases from J, with 14 bases in between. Germline V gene sequence: CDR1 LNHDA, CDR2 SQIVND (reference sequence).

This chain links TRBV4-2 with TRBJ2-1; 10 bases map to TRBD1. Germline values: CDR1 LGHNA, CDR2 YNFKEQ. V shed 2 bases, J shed 6 bases, and the junction held 4 bases outside the gene matches. This CDR3 comprises 15 residues. The CDR3 sequence: CASSQRTGGTNEQFF. As DNA, the CDR3 is TGTGCCAGCAGCCAACGGACAGGGGGGACCAATGAGCAGTTCTTC.

The rearrangement joins TRBV6-5 to TRBJ1-3; D may be TRBD1 (5 bases). Trimming pared 2 bases from V and 0 bases from J, leaving 8 bases between. The CDR3 is 15 residues long. Germline CDR1 MNHEY, CDR2 SVGAGI. CDR3 nucleotide sequence: TGTGCCAGCAGTTACGGGGGGACCTCTGGAAACACCATATATTTT. Residues: CASSYGGTSGNTIYF.

The chain employs TRBV7-2 and TRBJ2-6, with TRBD1 matching 9 bases. Per germline, CDR1 SGHTA and CDR2 FQGNSA. This CDR3 spans 18 amino acids. V shed 1 base, J shed 1 base, and the junction held 5 bases outside the gene matches. The chain's CDR3 is CASSLDRGQYSGANVLTF. Written as DNA, the CDR3 is TGTGCCAGCAGCTTAGACAGGGGGCAGTATTCTGGGGCCAACGTCCTGACTTTC.

The chain links TRBV12-5 to TRBJ2-2; tentative D call: TRBD2 (5 bases). The germline gives CDR1 LGHNT, CDR2 FRNRAP. The CDR3 is made up of 15 amino acids. The V and J ends lost 4 bases and 1 base respectively, with 10 bases between them. The CDR3 DNA follows: TGTGCTAGTGGTTCCCTCCGGGGGAACACCGGGGAGCTGTTTTTT. Its protein product is CASGSLRGNTGELFF.